This T cell receptor beta chain emerged from a study of cytomegalovirus exposure and HLA in healthy donors. Study-level points and caveats: Most of the TCR beta V segments (in an earlier analysis) were productive either about 90% or about 30% of the time. Most sequenced TCRs were rare (though some public TCRs occurred in many donors).

At sampling all donors were nominally healthy, likely with unrecorded immune exposures. With 2 bases clipped from V and 0 bases from J, the junction kept 0 bases outside the gene matches. CDR1 is MNHEY and CDR2 is SVGAGI in the germline V gene. The CDR3 consists of 15 residues. Both 60 Vbeta primers and 13 Jbeta primers went into the PCR. Original analysis: Later, 65 million to 85 million unique TCR beta chains were counted in an analysis, and around 11 million of them were shared. TCRdb's copy holds only in-frame clones and misses some; the assay was immunoSEQ multiplex PCR. D and trimming were read from the DNA, whereas the V and J calls and clone size are those reported in that table. This table has some 110,000 clones, more than 9.5% appearing once. This clone turned up a few times. The antigen is unknown.

This rearrangement joins TRBV6-5 to TRBJ2-1; 8 bases map to TRBD2. The sample was PBMCs. This receptor was taken from a man aged 40-55 years in good health and CMV-seropositive. CDR3 protein: CASSYSGSSYNEQFF. In DNA, the CDR3 is TGTGCCAGCAGTTACAGCGGGAGCTCCTACAATGAGCAGTTCTTC.